This T cell receptor (beta chain) comes out of a study of cytomegalovirus exposure and HLA in healthy donors. Whole-study results and caveats: Trimming of TCR beta V- and J-genes showed a link, identified in a later analysis, to a missense DCLRE1C variant. With DRB1 most and HLA-C fewest, TCR association rates differed between HLA loci in a later analysis.

PCR involved 60 Vbeta and 13 Jbeta primers. Produced via immunoSEQ multiplex PCR; TCRdb's table is partial and in-frame only. The sample carries around 84,000 clones, about 80% recorded once. With respect to this clone: Its antigen remains unknown.

The origin of this receptor is a man aged 45-60 years in good health and CMV-seronegative. The sample comprised PBMCs.

This CDR3 is CASSLLVGGGSNTEAFF. The CDR3 coding sequence is TGCGCCAGCAGCCTATTGGTAGGGGGGGGCTCGAACACTGAAGCTTTCTTT. This sequence joins TRBV4-1 and TRBJ1-1, with D possibly matching TRBD1 (6 bases). V gave up 4 bases and J gave up 1 base, with 19 bases separating them. The CDR3 runs to 17 residues. Germline values: CDR1 MGHRA, CDR2 YSYEKL.